This T cell receptor (beta chain) was identified during a study of cytomegalovirus exposure and HLA in healthy donors. Study overall: The early release's HLA-typed donors yielded roughly 85 million unique TCRs.

The PCR contained 60 Vbeta and 13 Jbeta primers. Generated by immunoSEQ multiplex PCR, the TCRdb table keeps only in-frame clones and is missing some. The sample shows 120,000 to 150,000 clones, 66% of them seen only once. The CDR3 contains 16 residues. V lost 0 bases to trimming and J lost 4 bases, with 12 bases between them. Germline lookup yields CDR1 LGHNA and CDR2 YSLEER. V and J are TRBV4-3 and TRBJ1-4; D might be TRBD1 (6 bases). Sequencing input: PBMCs. The sequence was obtained from a woman aged 55 to 70 in good health and CMV-seronegative. The CDR3 DNA sequence: TGCGCCAGCAGCCAAGAGGGGGCAGGATTTAATGAAAAACTGTTTTTT. It yields the protein CASSQEGAGFNEKLFF.